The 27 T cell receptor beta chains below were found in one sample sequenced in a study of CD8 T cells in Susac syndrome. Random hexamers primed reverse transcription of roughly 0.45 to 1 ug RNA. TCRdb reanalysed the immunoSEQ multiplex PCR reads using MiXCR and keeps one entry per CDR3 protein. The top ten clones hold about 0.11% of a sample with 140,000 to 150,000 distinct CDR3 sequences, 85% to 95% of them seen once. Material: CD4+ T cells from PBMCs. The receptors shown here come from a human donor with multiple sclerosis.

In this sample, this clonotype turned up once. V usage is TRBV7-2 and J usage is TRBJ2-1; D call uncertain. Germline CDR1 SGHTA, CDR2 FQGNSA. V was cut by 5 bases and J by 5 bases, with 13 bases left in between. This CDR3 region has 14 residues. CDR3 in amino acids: CASSAWSLNNEQFF. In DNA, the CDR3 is TGTGCCAGCAGCGCCTGGAGCCTTAACAATGAGCAGTTCTTC.

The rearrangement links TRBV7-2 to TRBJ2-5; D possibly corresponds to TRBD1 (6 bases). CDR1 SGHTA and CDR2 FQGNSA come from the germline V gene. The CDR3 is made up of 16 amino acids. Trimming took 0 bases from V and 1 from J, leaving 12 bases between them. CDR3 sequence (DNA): TGTGCCAGCAGCTTAGCGGGGGCAAGTACCCAAGAGACCCAGTACTTC. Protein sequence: CASSLAGASTQETQYF.

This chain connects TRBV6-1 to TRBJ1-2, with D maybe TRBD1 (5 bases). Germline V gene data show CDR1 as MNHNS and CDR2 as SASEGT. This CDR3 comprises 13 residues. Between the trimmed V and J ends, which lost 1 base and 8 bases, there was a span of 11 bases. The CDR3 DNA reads TGTGCCAGCAGTGAAGAGGGGCGACGCGGCTACACCTTC. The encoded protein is CASSEEGRRGYTF.

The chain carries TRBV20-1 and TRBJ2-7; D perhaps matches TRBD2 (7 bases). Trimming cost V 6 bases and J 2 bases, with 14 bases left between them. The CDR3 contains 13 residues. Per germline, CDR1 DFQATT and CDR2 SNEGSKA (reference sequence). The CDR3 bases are TGCAGTGCGTACAAGGGGGGGGCCTACGAGCAGTACTTC. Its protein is CSAYKGGAYEQYF.

CDR3 sequence (DNA): TGTGCCAGCAGCCCGGGATCAGGGGTCACTGAAGCTTTCTTT. It specifies CASSPGSGVTEAFF. The V and J genes are TRBV7-6 and TRBJ1-1; D may be TRBD1 (6 bases). CDR1 is SGHVS and CDR2 is FNYEAQ in the germline V gene. The V and J ends lost 5 bases and 4 bases respectively, with 14 bases between them. The CDR3 is made up of 14 amino acids.

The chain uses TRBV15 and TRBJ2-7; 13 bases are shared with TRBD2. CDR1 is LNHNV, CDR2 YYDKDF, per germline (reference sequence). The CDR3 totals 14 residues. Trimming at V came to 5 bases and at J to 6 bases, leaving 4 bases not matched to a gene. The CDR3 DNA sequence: TGTGCCACCAGCTGGACTAGCGGGAGTATCGAGCAGTACTTC. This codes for CATSWTSGSIEQYF.

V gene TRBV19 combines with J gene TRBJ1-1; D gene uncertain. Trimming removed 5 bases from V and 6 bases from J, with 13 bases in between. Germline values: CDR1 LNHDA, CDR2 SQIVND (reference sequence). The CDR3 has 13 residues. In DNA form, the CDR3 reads TGTGCCAGTAGTTCAGTGGTTTCGGCTGAAGCTTTCTTT. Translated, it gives CASSSVVSAEAFF.

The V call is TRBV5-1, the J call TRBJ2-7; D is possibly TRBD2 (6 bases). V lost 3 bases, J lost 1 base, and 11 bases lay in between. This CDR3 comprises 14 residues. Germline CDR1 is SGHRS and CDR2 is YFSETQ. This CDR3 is CASSSISGSYEQYF. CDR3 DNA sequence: TGCGCCAGCAGCTCTATTAGCGGTTCCTACGAGCAGTACTTC.

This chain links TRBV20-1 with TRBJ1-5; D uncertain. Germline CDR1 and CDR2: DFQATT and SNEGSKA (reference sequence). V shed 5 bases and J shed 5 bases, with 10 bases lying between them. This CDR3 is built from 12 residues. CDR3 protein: CSASRQDQPQHF. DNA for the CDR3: TGCAGTGCTTCACGACAAGATCAGCCCCAGCATTTT.

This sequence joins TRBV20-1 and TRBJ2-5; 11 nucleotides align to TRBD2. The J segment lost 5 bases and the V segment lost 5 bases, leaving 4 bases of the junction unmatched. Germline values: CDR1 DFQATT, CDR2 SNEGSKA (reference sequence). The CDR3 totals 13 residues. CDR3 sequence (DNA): TGCAGTGCTCCGACTAGCGGGACGGAGACCCAGTACTTC. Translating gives CSAPTSGTETQYF.

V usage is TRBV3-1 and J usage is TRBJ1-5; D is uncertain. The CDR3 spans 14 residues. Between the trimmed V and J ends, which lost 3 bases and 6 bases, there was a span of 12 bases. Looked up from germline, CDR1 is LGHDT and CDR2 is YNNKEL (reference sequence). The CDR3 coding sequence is TGTGCCAGCAGCCATTCGAGGGATTCTCAGCCCCAGCATTTT. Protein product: CASSHSRDSQPQHF.

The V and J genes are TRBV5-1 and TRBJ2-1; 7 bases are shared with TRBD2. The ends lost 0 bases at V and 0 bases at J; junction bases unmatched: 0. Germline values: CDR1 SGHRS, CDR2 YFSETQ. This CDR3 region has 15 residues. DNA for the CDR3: TGCGCCAGCAGCTTGGGCGGGAGCTCCTACAATGAGCAGTTCTTC. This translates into CASSLGGSSYNEQFF.

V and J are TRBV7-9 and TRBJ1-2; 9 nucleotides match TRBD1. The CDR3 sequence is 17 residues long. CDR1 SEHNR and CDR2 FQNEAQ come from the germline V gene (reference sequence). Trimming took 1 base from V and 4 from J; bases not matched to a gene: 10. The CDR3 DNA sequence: TGTGCCAGCAGCTTAGTCTCTACAGGGGGCGCCGGCTATGGCTACACCTTC. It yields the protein CASSLVSTGGAGYGYTF.

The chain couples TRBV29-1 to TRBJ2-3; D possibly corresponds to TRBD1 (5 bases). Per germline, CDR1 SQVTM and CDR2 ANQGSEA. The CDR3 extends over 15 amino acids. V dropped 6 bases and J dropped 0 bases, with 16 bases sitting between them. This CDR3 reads CSVDKDRLSTDTQYF. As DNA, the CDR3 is TGCAGCGTAGATAAAGACAGATTAAGCACAGATACGCAGTATTTT.

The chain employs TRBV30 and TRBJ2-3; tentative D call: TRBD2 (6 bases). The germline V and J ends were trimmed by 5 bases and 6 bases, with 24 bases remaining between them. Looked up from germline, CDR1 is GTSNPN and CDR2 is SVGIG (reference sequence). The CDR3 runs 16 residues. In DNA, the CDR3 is TGTGCCTGGGCGGCGTACGGGGGACCCGGTCACGATACGCAGTATTTT. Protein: CAWAAYGGPGHDTQYF.

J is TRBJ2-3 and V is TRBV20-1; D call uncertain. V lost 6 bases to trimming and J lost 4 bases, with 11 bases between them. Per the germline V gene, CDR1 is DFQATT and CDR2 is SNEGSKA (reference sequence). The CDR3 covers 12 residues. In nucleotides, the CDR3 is TGCAGTGCACCTCCCCCGGCAGATACGCAGTATTTT. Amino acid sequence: CSAPPPADTQYF.

CDR3 in DNA: TGTGCCAGCAGCGTGGACTCAGTTAATGAGCAGTTCTTC. Translation: CASSVDSVNEQFF. The rearrangement links TRBV9 to TRBJ2-1; D may be TRBD2 (5 bases). The germline V and J ends were trimmed by 2 bases and 7 bases, with 10 bases remaining between them. The CDR3 runs 13 residues. Germline CDR1 reads SGDLS; CDR2 reads YYNGEE.

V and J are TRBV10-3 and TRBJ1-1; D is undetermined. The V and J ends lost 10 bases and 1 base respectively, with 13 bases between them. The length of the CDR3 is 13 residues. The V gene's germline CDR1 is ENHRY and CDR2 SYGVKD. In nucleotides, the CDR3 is TGTGCCACTACGCACGTAGAGAACACTGAAGCTTTCTTT. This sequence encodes CATTHVENTEAFF.

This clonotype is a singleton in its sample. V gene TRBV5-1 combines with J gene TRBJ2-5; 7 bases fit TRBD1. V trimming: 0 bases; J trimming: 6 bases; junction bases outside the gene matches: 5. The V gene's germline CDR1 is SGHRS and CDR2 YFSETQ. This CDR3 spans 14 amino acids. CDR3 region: CASSLAPGGKTQYF. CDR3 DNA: TGCGCCAGCAGCTTGGCTCCAGGGGGAAAGACCCAGTACTTC. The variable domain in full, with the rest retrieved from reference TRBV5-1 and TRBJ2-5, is KAGVTQTPRYLIKTRGQQVTLSCSPISGHRSVSWYQQTPGQGLQFLFEYFSETQRNKGNFPGRFSGRQFSNSRSEMNVSTLELGDSALYLCASSLAPGGKTQYFGPGTRLLVL.

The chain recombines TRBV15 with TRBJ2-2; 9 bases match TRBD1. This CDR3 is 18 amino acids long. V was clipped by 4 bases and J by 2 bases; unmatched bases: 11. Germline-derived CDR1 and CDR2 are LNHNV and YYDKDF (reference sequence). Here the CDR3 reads CATSTPGQGWLNTGELFF. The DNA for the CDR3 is TGTGCCACCAGCACTCCGGGACAGGGTTGGCTCAACACCGGGGAGCTGTTTTTT.

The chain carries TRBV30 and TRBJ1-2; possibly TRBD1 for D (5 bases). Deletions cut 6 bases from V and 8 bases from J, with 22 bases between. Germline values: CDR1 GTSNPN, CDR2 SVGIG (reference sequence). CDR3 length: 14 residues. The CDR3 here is CACGATQLTKGYTF. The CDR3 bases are TGTGCCTGTGGGGCAACACAGCTTACTAAGGGCTACACCTTC. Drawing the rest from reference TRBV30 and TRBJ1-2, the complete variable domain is SQTIHQWPATLVQPVGSPLSLECTVEGTSNPNLYWYRQAAGRGLQLLFYSVGIGQISSEVPQNLSASRPQDRQFILSSKKLLLSDSGFYLCACGATQLTKGYTFGSGTRLTVV.

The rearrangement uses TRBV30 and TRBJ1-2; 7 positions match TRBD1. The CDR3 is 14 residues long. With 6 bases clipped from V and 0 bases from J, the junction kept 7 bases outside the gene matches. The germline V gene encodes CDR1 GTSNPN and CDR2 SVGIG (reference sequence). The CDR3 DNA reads TGTGCCTGCTTTCGGACAGGTTCTAACTATGGCTACACCTTC. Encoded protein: CACFRTGSNYGYTF.

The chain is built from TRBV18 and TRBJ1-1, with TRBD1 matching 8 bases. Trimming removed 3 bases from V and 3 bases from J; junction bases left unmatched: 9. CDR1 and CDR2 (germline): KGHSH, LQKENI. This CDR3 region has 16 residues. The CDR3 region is CASSPLDRVGDTEAFF. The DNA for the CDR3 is TGTGCCAGCTCACCCTTGGACAGGGTCGGGGACACTGAAGCTTTCTTT.

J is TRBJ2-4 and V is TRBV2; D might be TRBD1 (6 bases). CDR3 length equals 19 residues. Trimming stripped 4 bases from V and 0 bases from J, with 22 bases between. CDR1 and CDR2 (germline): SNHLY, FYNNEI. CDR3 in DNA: TGTGCCAGCAGTGCATCGACAGGACATTCACAAAGAGCCAAAAACATTCAGTACTTC. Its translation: CASSASTGHSQRAKNIQYF.

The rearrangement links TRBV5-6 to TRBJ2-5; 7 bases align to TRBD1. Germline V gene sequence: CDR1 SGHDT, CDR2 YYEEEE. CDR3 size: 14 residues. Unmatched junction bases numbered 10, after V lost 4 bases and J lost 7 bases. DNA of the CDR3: TGTGCCAGCAGCCTAAGGGACAGCCGACGGACCCAGTACTTC. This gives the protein CASSLRDSRRTQYF.

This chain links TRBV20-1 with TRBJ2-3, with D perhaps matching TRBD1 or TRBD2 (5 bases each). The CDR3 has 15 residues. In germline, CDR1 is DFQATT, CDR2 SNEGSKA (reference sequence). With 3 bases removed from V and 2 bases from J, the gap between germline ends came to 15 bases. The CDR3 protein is CSASRGPGATDTQYF. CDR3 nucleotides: TGCAGTGCTAGTAGAGGGCCTGGGGCCACAGATACGCAGTATTTT.

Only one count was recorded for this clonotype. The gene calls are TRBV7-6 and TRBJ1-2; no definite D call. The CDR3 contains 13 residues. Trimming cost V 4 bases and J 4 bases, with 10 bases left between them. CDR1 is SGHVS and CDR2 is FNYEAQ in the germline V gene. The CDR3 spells CASSSANGYGYTF. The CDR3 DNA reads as TGTGCCAGCAGCTCGGCGAACGGCTATGGCTACACCTTC.